The clone carrying this T cell receptor (beta chain) showed up just a few times. The CDR3 has 16 residues. The germline V gene has CDR1 SGHAT and CDR2 FQNNGV. V gave up 5 bases and J gave up 0 bases, with 16 bases separating them. These data come from a study of T cells after yellow fever vaccination. MiXCR, run by TCRdb on the 5' RACE reads, gives a single entry per CDR3 protein. The sample has approximately 300,000 distinct CDR3 sequences, 10% to 15% seen once; the top ten hold roughly 0.5%. The chain couples TRBV11-2 to TRBJ2-5, with D perhaps matching TRBD1 or TRBD2 (5 bases each). The sample in question was CD4+ T cells sorted from PBMCs, obtained 45 days after the yellow fever booster vaccination. The sequence was collected from a man aged 25 to 45 who received the YFV17D yellow fever vaccine. CDR3 nucleotides: TGTGCCAGCAGCCCTAGCCCAGGGACGTACCAAGAGACCCAGTACTTC. Its protein product is CASSPSPGTYQETQYF.